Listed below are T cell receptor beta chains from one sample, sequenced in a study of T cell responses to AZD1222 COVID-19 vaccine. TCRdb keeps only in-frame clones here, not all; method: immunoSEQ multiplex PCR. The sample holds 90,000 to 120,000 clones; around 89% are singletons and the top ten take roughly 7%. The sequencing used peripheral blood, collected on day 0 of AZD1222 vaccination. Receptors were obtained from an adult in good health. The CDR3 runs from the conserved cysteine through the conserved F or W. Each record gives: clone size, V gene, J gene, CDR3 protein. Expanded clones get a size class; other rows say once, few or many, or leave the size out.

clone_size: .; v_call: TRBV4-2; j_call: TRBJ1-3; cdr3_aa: CASSRGFRGSGNTIYF
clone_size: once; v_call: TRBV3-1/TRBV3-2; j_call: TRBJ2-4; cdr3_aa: CASSLNGLAKNIQYF
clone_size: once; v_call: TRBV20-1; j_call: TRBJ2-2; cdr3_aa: CSAGEGAELFF
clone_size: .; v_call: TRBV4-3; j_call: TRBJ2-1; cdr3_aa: CASSQEREGLAGGRFF
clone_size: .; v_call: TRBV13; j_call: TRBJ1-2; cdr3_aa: CASAKRAVAYGYTF
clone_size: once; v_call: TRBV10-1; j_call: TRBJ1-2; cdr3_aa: CASSGNYGYTF
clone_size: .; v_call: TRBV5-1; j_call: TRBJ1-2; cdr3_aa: CASSYRSQGPNYGYTF
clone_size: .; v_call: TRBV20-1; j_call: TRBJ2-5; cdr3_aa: CSASLGTSGETQYF
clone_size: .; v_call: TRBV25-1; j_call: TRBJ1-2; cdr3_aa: CASKQGPLDYGYTF
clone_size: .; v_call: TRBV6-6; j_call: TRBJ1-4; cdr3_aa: CASSYGERIAKLFF
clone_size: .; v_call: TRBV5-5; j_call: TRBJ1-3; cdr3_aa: CASRMDRGLGNTIYF
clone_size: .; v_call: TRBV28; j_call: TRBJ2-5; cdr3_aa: CASSWASVETQYF
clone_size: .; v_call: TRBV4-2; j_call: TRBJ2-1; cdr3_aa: CASSQVLAGEQFF
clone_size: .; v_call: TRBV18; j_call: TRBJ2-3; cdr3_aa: CASSPVAGVSTDTQYF
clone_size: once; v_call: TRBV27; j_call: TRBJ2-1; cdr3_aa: CASNLAGGPFGEQFF
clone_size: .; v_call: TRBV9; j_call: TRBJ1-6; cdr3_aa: CASSVDLAGTLSPLHF
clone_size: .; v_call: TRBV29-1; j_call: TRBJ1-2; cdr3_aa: CSVGEGYTF
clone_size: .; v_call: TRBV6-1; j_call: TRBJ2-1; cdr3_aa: CASSEAGQGNNEQFF
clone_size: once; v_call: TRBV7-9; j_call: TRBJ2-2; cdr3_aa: CASSHIGRGSGELFF
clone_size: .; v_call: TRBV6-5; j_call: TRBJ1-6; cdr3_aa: CASSPSGQYNSPLHF
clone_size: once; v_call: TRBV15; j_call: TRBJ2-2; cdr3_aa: CATSRGQAGELFF